This T cell receptor (beta chain) was captured in a study of graft-versus-host responses after intestinal transplantation. Overall study: Those transplanted obtained multivisceral, liver-intestinal, or isolated intestinal grafts. After anti-thymocyte globulin induction, recipients took tacrolimus and steroids for 2 to 3 years.

Notes on this clone: Its specificity is not known.

General study results and limits: Patients who carried graft-donor T cell macrochimerism also had high graft-versus-host to host-versus-graft clonal ratios in their allografts. Researchers found GvH clones in recipient marrow, and some showed up first in ileum or blood.

The length of the CDR3 is 14 residues. CDR1 and CDR2 (germline): SNHLY, FYNNEI. The ends lost 8 bases at V and 5 bases at J; junction bases unmatched: 10. Clones were sequenced by immunoSEQ multiplex PCR, and TCRdb holds only the in-frame ones, with some missing. The table has approximately 54,000 clones, under 95% seen once. V gene TRBV2 combines with J gene TRBJ2-5, with 8 bases identical to TRBD2. The TCR sequence derives from a human patient who received an intestinal transplant, so some T cells may come from the graft donor. The sequences come from PBMCs, collected 662 days after intestinal transplant. The CDR3 loop reads CASGSGGLPETQYF. CDR3 bases: TGTGCCAGCGGTTCGGGGGGGCTCCCCGAGACCCAGTACTTC.